This record looks at one T cell receptor beta chain sequence and its context. The data are from a study of blood T cell repertoires in COVID-19. About the study: The United States, Italy and Spain supplied acute and convalescent COVID-19 samples.

Allocation to cohorts depended on clinical history reported by the participants. Exposed volunteers were people who met a COVID-19 case within 2 weeks before study entry. Per the original methods: Reference gene primer amplification gave estimated nucleated cell counts. The protocol was immunoSEQ multiplex PCR, while the TCRdb copy is restricted to in-frame clones and leaves out a portion. The D gene and trimming were derived from the DNA, and the V and J assignments and clone size from that table. The sample records roughly 250,000 clones, over 80% being singletons. The CDR3 extends over 16 amino acids. V was trimmed by 7 bases and J by 5 bases, leaving 18 bases between them. The germline V gene encodes CDR1 LNHDA and CDR2 SQIVND (reference sequence).

V gene TRBV19 combines with J gene TRBJ1-6; D gene ambiguous. Material: PBMCs or T cells enriched from blood (not recorded which). The TCR originated in a middle-aged woman who had been exposed to COVID-19. CDR3 DNA: TGTGCCAGTAAGCCGGGTGTGGGTACCCATAATTCACCCCTCCACTTT. Translation: CASKPGVGTHNSPLHF.